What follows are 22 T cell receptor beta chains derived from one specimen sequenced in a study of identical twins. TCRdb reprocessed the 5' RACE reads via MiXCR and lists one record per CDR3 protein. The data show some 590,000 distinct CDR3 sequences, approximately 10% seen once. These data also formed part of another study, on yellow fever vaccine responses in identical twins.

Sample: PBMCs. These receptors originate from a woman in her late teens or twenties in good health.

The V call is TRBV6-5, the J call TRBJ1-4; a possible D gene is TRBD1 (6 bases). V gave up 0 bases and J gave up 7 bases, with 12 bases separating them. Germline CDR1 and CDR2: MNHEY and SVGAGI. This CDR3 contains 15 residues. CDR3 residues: CASSYSGGAGEKLFF. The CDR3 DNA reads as TGTGCCAGCAGTTACTCTGGGGGGGCAGGTGAAAAACTGTTTTTT.

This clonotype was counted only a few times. The CDR3, as DNA: TGTGCCACCAGTGATTTGAACCGACCCGAAGATACGCAGTATTTT. Translation: CATSDLNRPEDTQYF. The J gene is TRBJ2-3, the V gene TRBV24-1; D gene uncertain. With 0 bases removed from V and 5 bases from J, the gap between germline ends came to 11 bases. The germline V gene has CDR1 KGHDR and CDR2 SFDVKD. The CDR3 has 15 amino acids.

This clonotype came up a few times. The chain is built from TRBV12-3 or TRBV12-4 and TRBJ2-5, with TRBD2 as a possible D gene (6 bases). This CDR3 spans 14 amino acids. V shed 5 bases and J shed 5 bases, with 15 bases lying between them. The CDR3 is CASSPPGVGETQYF. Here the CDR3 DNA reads TGTGCCAGCAGTCCCCCGGGGGTGGGGGAGACCCAGTACTTC.

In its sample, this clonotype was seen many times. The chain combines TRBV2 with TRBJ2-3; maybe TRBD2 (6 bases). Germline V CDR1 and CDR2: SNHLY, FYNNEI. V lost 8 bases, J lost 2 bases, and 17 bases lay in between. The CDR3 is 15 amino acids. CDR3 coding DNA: TGTGCCAGCCTCAAAGGGAGCGGGCCCACAGATACGCAGTATTTT. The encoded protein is CASLKGSGPTDTQYF.

CDR3 DNA sequence: TGTGCCAGCAGTTACCCAGTAGATACGCAGTATTTT. It encodes CASSYPVDTQYF. V usage is TRBV6-2 or TRBV6-3 and J usage is TRBJ2-3; D is unresolved. The CDR3 runs to 12 residues. Per the germline V gene, CDR1 is MNHEY and CDR2 is SVGEGT. The V and J ends lost 2 bases and 5 bases respectively, with 5 bases between them.

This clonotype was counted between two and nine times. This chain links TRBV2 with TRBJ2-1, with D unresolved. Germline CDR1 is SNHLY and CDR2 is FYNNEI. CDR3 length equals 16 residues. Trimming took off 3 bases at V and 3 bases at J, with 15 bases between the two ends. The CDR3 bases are TGTGCCAGCAGTGACCCGGGTGGTTTTGGCTACAATGAGCAGTTCTTC. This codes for CASSDPGGFGYNEQFF.

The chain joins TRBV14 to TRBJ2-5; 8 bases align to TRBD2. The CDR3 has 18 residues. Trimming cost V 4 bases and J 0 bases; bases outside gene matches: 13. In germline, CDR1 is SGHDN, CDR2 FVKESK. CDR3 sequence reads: CASSLTKSAGGYQETQYF. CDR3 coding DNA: TGTGCCAGCAGCCTTACTAAGTCGGCGGGGGGCTACCAAGAGACCCAGTACTTC.

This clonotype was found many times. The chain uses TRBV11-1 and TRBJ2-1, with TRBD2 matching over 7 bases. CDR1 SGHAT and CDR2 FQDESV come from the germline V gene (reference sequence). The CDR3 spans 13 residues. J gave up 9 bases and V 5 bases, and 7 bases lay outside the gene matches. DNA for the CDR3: TGTGCCAGCAGCCGATTGGGGGGGAGTGAGCAGTTCTTC. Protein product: CASSRLGGSEQFF.

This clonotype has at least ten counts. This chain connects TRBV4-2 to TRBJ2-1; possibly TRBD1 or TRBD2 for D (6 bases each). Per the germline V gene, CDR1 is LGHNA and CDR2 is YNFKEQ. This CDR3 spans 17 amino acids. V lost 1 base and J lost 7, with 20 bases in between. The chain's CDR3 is CASSQAVGAWGENEQFF. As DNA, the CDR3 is TGTGCCAGCAGCCAAGCCGTGGGGGCTTGGGGGGAGAATGAGCAGTTCTTC.

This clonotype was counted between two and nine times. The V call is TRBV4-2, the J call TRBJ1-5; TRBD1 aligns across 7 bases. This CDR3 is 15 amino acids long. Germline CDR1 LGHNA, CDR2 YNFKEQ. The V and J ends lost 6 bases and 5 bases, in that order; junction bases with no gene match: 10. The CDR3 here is CASRLTTGEDQPQHF. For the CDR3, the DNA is TGTGCCAGCAGACTAACTACAGGGGAGGATCAGCCCCAGCATTTT.

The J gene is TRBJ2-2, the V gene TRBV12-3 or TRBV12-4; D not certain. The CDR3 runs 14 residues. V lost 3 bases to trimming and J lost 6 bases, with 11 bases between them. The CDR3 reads CASSLRERAGELFF. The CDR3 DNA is TGTGCCAGCAGTTTGCGAGAGAGAGCCGGGGAGCTGTTTTTT.

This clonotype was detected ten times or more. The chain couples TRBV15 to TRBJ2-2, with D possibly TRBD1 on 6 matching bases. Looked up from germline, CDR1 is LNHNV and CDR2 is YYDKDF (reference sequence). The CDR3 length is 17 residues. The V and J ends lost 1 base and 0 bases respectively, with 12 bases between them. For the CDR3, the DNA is TGTGCCACCAGCAGAGGTGCGGACAGCTCGAACACCGGGGAGCTGTTTTTT. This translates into CATSRGADSSNTGELFF. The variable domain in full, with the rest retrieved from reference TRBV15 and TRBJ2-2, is DAMVIQNPRYQVTQFGKPVTLSCSQTLNHNVMYWYQQKSSQAPKLLFHYYDKDFNNEADTPDNFQSRRPNTSFCFLDIRSPGLGDTAMYLCATSRGADSSNTGELFFGEGSRLTVL.

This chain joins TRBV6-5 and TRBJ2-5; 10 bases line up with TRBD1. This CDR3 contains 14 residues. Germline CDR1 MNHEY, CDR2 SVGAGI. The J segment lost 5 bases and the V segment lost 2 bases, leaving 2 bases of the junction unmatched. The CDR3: CASSYRGQGETQYF. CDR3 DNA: TGTGCCAGCAGTTACCGGGGACAGGGGGAGACCCAGTACTTC.

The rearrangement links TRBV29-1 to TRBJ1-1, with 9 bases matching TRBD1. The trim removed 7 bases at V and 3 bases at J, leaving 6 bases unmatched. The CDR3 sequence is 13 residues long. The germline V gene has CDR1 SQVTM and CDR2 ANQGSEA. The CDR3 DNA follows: TGCAGCGGCAGACAGGGGGGAGACACTGAAGCTTTCTTT. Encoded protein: CSGRQGGDTEAFF.

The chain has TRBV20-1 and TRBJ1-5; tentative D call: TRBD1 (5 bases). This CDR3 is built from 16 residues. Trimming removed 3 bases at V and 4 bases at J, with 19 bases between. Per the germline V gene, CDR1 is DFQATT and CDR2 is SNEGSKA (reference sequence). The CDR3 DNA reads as TGCAGTGCTAGGCCCGCCTCCGACAGACTAAATCAGCCCCAGCATTTT. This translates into CSARPASDRLNQPQHF.

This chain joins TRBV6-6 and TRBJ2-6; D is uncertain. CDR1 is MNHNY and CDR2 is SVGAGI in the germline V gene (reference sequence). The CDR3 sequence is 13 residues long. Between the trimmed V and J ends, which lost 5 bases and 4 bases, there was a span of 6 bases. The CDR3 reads CASSHTGANVLTF. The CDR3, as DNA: TGTGCCAGCAGTCACACCGGGGCCAACGTCCTGACTTTC.

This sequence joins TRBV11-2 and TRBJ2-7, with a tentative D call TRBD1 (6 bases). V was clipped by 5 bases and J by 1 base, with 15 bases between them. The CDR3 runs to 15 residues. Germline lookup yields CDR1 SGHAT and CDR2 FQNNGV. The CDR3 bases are TGTGCCAGCAGCCCCCAGACAGGATTATCCTACGAGCAGTACTTC. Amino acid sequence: CASSPQTGLSYEQYF.

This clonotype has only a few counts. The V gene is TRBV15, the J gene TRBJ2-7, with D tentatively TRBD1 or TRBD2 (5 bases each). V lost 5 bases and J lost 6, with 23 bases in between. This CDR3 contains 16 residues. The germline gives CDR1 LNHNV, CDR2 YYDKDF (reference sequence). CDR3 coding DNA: TGTGCCACCAGCGGGACGGGGAGTCCTCCCCTAGGCGAGCAGTACTTC. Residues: CATSGTGSPPLGEQYF.

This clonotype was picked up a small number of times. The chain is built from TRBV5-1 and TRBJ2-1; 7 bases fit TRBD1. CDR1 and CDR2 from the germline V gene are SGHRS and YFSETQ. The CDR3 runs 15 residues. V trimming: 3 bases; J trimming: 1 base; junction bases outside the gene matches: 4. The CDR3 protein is CASSSLTGSYNEQFF. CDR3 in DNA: TGCGCCAGCAGCTCTTTGACAGGGTCCTACAATGAGCAGTTCTTC.

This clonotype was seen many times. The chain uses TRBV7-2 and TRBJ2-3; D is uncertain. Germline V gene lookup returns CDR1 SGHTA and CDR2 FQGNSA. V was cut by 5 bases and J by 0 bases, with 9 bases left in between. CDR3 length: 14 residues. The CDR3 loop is CASSLVLSTDTQYF. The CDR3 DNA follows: TGTGCCAGCAGCCTCGTGCTTAGCACAGATACGCAGTATTTT.

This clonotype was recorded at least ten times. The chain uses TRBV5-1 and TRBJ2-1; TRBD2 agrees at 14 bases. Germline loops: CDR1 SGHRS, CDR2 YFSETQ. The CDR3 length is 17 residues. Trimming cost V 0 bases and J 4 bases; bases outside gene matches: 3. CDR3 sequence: CASSLVRLAGGYNEQFF. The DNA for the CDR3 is TGCGCCAGCAGCTTGGTCCGACTAGCGGGGGGGTACAATGAGCAGTTCTTC.

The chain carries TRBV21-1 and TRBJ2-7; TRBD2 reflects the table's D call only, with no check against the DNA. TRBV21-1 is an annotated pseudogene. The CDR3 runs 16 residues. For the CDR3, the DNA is TGTGCCAGCAGCACGCGCAGATGGGACTTTCGGCACGAGCAGTACTTC. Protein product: CASSTRRWDFRHEQYF.